Below, 3 T cell receptor beta chains from the same sample are listed, as sequenced in a study of vaccination effects on CD4 cells after COVID-19. Antigens of these TCRs are unknown. Antigen-specific CD4+ T cells were expanded (with viral peptide pools) by the ViraFEST assay ahead of sequencing. Once cultured for approximately ten days, the cells underwent separation to obtain CD4+ T cells. The cohort was immunized with two doses of either the BNT162b2 or mRNA-1273 vaccine. The protocol was immunoSEQ multiplex PCR, while the TCRdb copy is restricted to in-frame clones and leaves out a portion. The sample yields about 24,000 clones, about four fifths seen once. The sequenced sample was CD4+ T cells from PBMCs cultured with SARS-CoV-2 spike peptides, obtained after COVID-19 vaccination. The receptors stem from a human donor who received a COVID-19 vaccine. Some clones in this sample may be carry-over from other donors' samples.

V is TRBV29-1 and J is TRBJ2-7, with D uncertain. The CDR3 contains 15 residues. The germline V gene encodes CDR1 SQVTM and CDR2 ANQGSEA. The ends were cut back, 1 base at V and 5 bases at J, with 18 bases in the middle. The CDR3 bases are TGCAGCGTTGAAGCCAGACTCAGCCGAGGCAACGAGCAGTACGTC. Protein sequence: CSVEARLSRGNEQYV.

The V and J genes are TRBV4-1 and TRBJ2-5, with TRBD1 identical over 7 bases. Germline CDR1 MGHRA, CDR2 YSYEKL. V was pared by 1 base and J by 4 bases, with 6 bases of the junction left unmatched. The CDR3 loop spans 15 amino acids. CDR3 sequence reads: CASSQADRDRETQYF. The CDR3 nucleotides read TGCGCCAGCAGCCAAGCAGACAGGGACCGAGAGACCCAGTACTTC.

This chain uses TRBV18 with TRBJ2-3; TRBD2 aligns across 7 bases. The CDR3 spans 15 residues. In germline, CDR1 is KGHSH, CDR2 LQKENI. Trimming at V came to 3 bases and at J to 11 bases, leaving 14 bases not matched to a gene. The CDR3 DNA reads as TGTGCCAGCTCACCTTCGGCGGGGGATGGCCCCGGGCAGTATTTT. This translates into CASSPSAGDGPGQYF.